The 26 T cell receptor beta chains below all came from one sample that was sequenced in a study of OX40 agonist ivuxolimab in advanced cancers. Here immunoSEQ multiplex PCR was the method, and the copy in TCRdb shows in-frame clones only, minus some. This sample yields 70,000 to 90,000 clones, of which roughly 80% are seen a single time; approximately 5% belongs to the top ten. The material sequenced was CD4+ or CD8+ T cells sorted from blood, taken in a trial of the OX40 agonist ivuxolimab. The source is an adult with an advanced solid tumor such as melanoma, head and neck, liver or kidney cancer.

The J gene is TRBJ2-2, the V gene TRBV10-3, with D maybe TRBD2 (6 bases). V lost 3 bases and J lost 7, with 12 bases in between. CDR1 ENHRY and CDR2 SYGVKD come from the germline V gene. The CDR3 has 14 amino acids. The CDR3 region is CAISEGGNGGELFF. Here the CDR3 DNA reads TGTGCCATCAGTGAAGGAGGGAATGGCGGGGAGCTGTTTTTT.

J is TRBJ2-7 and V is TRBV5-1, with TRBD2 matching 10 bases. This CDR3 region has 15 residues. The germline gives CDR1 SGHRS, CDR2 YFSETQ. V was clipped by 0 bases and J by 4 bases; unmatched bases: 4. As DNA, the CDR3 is TGCGCCAGCAGCTTGGAGGTAGCGGGGGGATACGAGCAGTACTTC. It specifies CASSLEVAGGYEQYF.

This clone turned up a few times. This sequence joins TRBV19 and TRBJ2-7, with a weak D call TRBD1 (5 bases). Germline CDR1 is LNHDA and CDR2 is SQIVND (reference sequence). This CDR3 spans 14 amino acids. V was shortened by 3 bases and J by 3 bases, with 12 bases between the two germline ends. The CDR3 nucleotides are TGTGCCAGTAGTATTGGGGCGTCGGGCTACGAGCAGTACTTC. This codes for CASSIGASGYEQYF.

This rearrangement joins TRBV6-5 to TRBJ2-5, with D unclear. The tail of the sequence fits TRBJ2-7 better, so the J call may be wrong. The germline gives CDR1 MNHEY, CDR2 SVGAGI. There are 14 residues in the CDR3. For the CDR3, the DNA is TGTGCCAGCAGCCTCCACCAGAGTAGCTACGAGCAGTACTTC. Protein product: CASSLHQSSYEQYF.

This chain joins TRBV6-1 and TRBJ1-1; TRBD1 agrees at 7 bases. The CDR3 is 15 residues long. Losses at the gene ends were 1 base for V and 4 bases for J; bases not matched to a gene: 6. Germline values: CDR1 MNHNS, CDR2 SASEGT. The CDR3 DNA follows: TGTGCCAGCAGTGAAGTAGGGGGCGAGGGCACTGAAGCTTTCTTT. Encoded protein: CASSEVGGEGTEAFF.

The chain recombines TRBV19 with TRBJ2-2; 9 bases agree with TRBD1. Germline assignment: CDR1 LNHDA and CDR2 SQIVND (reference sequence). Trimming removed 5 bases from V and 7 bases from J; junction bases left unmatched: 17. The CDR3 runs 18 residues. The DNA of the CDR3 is TGTGCCAGTAGTGCAAGTCGACCCGGGACAGGGTTCGGCGGGGAGCTGTTTTTT. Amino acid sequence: CASSASRPGTGFGGELFF. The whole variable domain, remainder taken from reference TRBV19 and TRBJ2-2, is DGGITQSPKYLFRKEGQNVTLSCEQNLNHDAMYWYRQDPGQGLRLIYYSQIVNDFQKGDIAEGYSVSREKKESFPLTVTSAQKNPTAFYLCASSASRPGTGFGGELFFGEGSRLTVL.

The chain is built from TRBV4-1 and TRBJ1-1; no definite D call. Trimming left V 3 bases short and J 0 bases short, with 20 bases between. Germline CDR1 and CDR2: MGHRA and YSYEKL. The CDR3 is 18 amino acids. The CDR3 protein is CASSQGGVRGKMNTEAFF. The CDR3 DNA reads TGCGCCAGCAGCCAGGGTGGGGTTCGAGGGAAGATGAACACTGAAGCTTTCTTT.

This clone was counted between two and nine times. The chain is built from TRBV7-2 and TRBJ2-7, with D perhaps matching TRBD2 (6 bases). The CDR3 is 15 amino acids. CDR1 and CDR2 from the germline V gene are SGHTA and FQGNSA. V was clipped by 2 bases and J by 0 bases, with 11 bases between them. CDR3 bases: TGTGCCAGCAGCTTATACGGCGGGACCTCCTACGAGCAGTACTTC. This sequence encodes CASSLYGGTSYEQYF.

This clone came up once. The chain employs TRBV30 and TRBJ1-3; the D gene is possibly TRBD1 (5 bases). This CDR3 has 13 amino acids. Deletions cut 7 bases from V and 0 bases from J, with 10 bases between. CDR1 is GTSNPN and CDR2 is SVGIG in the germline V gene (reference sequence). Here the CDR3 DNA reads TGTGCCTTGTCGGGGGACTCTGGAAACACCATATATTTT. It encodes CALSGDSGNTIYF.

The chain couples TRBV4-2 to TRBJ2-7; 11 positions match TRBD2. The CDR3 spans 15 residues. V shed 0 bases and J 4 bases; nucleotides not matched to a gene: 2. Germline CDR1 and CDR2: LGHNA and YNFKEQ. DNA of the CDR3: TGTGCCAGCAGCCAAGAGGGACTAGCGGATTACGAGCAGTACTTC. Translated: CASSQEGLADYEQYF.

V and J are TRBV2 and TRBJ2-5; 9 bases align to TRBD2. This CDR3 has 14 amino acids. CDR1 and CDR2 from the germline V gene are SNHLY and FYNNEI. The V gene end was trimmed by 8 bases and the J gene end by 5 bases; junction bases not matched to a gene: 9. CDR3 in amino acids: CASGRGGAPETQYF. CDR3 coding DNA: TGTGCCAGCGGTCGCGGGGGGGCCCCTGAGACCCAGTACTTC.

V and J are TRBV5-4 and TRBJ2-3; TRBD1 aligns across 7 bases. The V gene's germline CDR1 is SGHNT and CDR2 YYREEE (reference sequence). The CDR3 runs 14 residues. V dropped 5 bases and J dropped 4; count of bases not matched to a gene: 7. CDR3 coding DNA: TGTGCCAGCAGGGCCGACAGGGTGGCAGATACGCAGTATTTT. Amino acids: CASRADRVADTQYF.

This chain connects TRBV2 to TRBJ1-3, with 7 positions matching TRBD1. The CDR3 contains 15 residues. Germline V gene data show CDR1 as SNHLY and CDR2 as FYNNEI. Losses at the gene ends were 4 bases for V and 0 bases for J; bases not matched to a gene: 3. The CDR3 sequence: CASSADRSSGNTIYF. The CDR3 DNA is TGTGCCAGCAGTGCGGACAGGAGCTCTGGAAACACCATATATTTT.

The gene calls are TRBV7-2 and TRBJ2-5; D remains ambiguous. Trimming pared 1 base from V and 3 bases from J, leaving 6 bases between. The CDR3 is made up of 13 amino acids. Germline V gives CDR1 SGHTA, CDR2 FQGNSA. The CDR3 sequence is CASSLGVEETQYF. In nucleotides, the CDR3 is TGTGCCAGCAGCTTAGGTGTGGAAGAGACCCAGTACTTC.

CDR3 DNA: TGTGCCAGCTCACCTCCGCCAGGGGGCGCGAACTTTGGGACTGGAAACACCATATATTTT. Its protein is CASSPPPGGANFGTGNTIYF. The chain has TRBV18 and TRBJ1-3, with TRBD1 matching over 8 bases. Germline CDR1 is KGHSH and CDR2 is LQKENI. The CDR3 loop spans 20 amino acids. The junction had 18 bases not matched to a gene; V was cut back by 3 bases and J by 2 bases.

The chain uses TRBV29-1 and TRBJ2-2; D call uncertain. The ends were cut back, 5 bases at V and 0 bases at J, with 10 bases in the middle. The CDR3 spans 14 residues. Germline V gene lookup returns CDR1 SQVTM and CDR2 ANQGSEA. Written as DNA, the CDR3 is TGCAGCGTTTCCGGGCCCACGAACACCGGGGAGCTGTTTTTT. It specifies CSVSGPTNTGELFF.

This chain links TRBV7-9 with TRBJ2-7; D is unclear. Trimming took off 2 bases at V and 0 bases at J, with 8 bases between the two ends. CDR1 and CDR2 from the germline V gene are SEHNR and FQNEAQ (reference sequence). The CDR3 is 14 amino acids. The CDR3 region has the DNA TGTGCCAGCAGCTTATTTGTCAGCTCCTACGAGCAGTACTTC. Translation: CASSLFVSSYEQYF.

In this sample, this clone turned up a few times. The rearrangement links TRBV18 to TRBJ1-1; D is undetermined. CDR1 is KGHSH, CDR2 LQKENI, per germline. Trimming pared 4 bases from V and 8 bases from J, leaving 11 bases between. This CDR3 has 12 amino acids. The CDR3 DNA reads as TGTGCCAGCTCACGGGCGGAAAGAGAAGCTTTCTTT. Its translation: CASSRAEREAFF.

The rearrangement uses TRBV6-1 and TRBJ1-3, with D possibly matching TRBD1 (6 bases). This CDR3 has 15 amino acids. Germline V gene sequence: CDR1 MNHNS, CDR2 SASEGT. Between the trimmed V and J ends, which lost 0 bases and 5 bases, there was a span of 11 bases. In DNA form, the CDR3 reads TGTGCCAGCAGTGAAGCTGGGGGACATCGAAACACCATATATTTT. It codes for CASSEAGGHRNTIYF.

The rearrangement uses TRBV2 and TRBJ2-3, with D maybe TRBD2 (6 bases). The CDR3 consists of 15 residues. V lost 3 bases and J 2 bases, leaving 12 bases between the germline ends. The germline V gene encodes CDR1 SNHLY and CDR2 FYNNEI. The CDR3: CASSEVAALTDTQYF. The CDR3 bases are TGTGCCAGCAGTGAGGTAGCGGCACTCACAGATACGCAGTATTTT.

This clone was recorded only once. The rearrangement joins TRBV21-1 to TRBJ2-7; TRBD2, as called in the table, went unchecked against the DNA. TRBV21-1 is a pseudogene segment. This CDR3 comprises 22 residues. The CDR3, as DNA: TGTGCCAGCACCGTTTTCTCCATCTTGGGGGGTCCTAGCGGGAGTCCAACCTACGAGCAGTACTTC. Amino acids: CASTVFSILGGPSGSPTYEQYF.

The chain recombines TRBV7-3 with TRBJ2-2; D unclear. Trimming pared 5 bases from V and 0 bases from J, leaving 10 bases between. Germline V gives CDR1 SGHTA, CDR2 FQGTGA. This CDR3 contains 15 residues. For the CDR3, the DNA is TGTGCCAGCAGCCAAGGGCCCGCGAACACCGGGGAGCTGTTTTTT. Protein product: CASSQGPANTGELFF.

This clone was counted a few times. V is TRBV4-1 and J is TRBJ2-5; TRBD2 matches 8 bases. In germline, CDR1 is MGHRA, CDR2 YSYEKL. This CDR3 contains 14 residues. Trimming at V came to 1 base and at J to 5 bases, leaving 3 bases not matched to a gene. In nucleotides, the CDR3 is TGCGCCAGCAGCCAAGGACTAGCGCAGGAGACCCAGTACTTC. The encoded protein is CASSQGLAQETQYF.

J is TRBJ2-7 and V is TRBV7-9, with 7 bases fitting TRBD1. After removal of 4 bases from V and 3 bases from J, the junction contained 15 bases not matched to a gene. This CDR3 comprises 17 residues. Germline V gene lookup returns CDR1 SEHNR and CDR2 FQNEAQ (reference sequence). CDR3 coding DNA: TGTGCCAGCAGCTCCCCATTATACAGGGGATCAAACTACGAGCAGTACTTC. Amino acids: CASSSPLYRGSNYEQYF.

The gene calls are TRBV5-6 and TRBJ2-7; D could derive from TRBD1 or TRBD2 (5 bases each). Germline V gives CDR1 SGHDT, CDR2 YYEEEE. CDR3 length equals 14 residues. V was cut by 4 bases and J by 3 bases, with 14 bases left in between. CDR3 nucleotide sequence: TGTGCCAGCAGCCATTCTCCAGGGAGCTACGAGCAGTACTTC. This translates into CASSHSPGSYEQYF.

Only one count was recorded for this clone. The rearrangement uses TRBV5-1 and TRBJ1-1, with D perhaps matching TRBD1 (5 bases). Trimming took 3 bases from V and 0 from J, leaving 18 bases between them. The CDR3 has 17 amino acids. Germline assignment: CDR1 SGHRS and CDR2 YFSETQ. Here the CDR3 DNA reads TGCGCCAGCAGCTCGCGGGCCAGGGCCATTATGAACACTGAAGCTTTCTTT. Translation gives CASSSRARAIMNTEAFF.